The 15 T cell receptor beta chains presented below share a single source sample, sequenced in a study of siplizumab effects on memory and regulatory T cells. Repertoires were generated with immunoSEQ multiplex PCR, while TCRdb's copy carries only in-frame clones and drops some. The sample has 85,000 to 120,000 clones; more than 85% are singletons. The specimen sequenced was CD4+ T cells sorted from blood. All receptors derive from a human donor in good health.

The J gene is TRBJ1-1, the V gene TRBV30; D is unresolved. CDR3 length: 11 amino acids. Trimming left V 3 bases short and J 10 bases short, with 12 bases between. Germline CDR1 GTSNPN, CDR2 SVGIG (reference sequence). In DNA, the CDR3 is TGTGCCTGGAGGTACAGAAGGAGAGCTTTCTTT. Translating gives CAWRYRRRAFF. Based on the CDR3 plus reference TRBV30 and TRBJ1-1, the full variable domain is SQTIHQWPATLVQPVGSPLSLECTVEGTSNPNLYWYRQAAGRGLQLLFYSVGIGQISSEVPQNLSASRPQDRQFILSSKKLLLSDSGFYLCAWRYRRRAFFGQGTRLTVV.

The V and J genes are TRBV30 and TRBJ2-5, with D unresolved. Trimming removed 3 bases from V and 5 bases from J, with 10 bases in between. The CDR3 totals 12 residues. Germline assignment: CDR1 GTSNPN and CDR2 SVGIG (reference sequence). CDR3 loop: CAWRMVVETQYF. CDR3 sequence (DNA): TGTGCCTGGAGGATGGTGGTGGAGACCCAGTACTTC. Complete variable domain (other parts from reference TRBV30 and TRBJ2-5): SQTIHQWPATLVQPVGSPLSLECTVEGTSNPNLYWYRQAAGRGLQLLFYSVGIGQISSEVPQNLSASRPQDRQFILSSKKLLLSDSGFYLCAWRMVVETQYFGPGTRLLVL.

The chain recombines TRBV5-1 with TRBJ2-3; TRBD2 is a possible D gene (6 bases). This CDR3 has 14 residues. Trimming left V 0 bases short and J 5 bases short, with 10 bases between. In germline, CDR1 is SGHRS, CDR2 YFSETQ. For the CDR3, the DNA is TGCGCCAGCAGCTTGGGAGGAGCGGGAGATACGCAGTATTTT. Protein product: CASSLGGAGDTQYF.

This clone counts as medium-sized. The CDR3 DNA reads as TGTGCCAGCAGCCAAGATAAAGGCAGGGATCAGCCCCAGCATTTT. This encodes CASSQDKGRDQPQHF. V usage is TRBV4-2 and J usage is TRBJ1-5; D perhaps matches TRBD1 (5 bases). V gave up 0 bases and J gave up 5 bases, with 11 bases separating them. Germline assignment: CDR1 LGHNA and CDR2 YNFKEQ. CDR3 length: 15 amino acids.

The rearrangement links TRBV5-4 to TRBJ1-4; the D gene is possibly TRBD1 (6 bases). Looked up from germline, CDR1 is SGHNT and CDR2 is YYREEE (reference sequence). V gave up 0 bases and J gave up 8 bases, with 14 bases separating them. The CDR3 totals 15 residues. CDR3 bases: TGTGCCAGCAGCTTGGGAATGGGGCAGGGGGAAAAACTGTTTTTT. This sequence encodes CASSLGMGQGEKLFF.

The genes are TRBV9 and TRBJ2-1; 10 positions agree with TRBD2. This CDR3 region has 16 residues. Germline lookup yields CDR1 SGDLS and CDR2 YYNGEE. V trimming: 0 bases; J trimming: 5 bases; junction bases outside the gene matches: 5. CDR3 nucleotides: TGTGCCAGCAGCGTAGCCGGGACTAGCGCCAACAATGAGCAGTTCTTC. It codes for CASSVAGTSANNEQFF.

The chain employs TRBV2 and TRBJ2-7; 7 nucleotides align to TRBD2. CDR3 length: 15 residues. The J segment lost 0 bases and the V segment lost 5 bases, leaving 7 bases of the junction unmatched. Germline V gives CDR1 SNHLY, CDR2 FYNNEI. The CDR3 nucleotides are TGTGCCAGCAGTCCCAGTAGCGGGCGCTCCTACGAGCAGTACTTC. Translation: CASSPSSGRSYEQYF.

CDR3 region: CASSLGSGASTDTQYF. The CDR3 DNA is TGTGCCAGCAGCTTAGGGTCAGGGGCTAGCACAGATACGCAGTATTTT. This chain joins TRBV11-2 and TRBJ2-3, with a weak D call TRBD1 (6 bases). CDR1 is SGHAT, CDR2 FQNNGV, per germline. The CDR3 length is 16 residues. Between the trimmed V and J ends, which lost 1 base and 0 bases, there was a span of 11 bases.

V and J are TRBV19 and TRBJ1-2; D remains ambiguous. The CDR3 totals 13 residues. V was cut by 7 bases and J by 0 bases, with 9 bases left in between. The germline gives CDR1 LNHDA, CDR2 SQIVND (reference sequence). The CDR3 sequence is CASKPSTNYGYTF. DNA of the CDR3: TGTGCCAGTAAACCATCCACTAACTATGGCTACACCTTC. The full variable domain, in which reference TRBV19 and TRBJ1-2 provide the parts outside the CDR3, is DGGITQSPKYLFRKEGQNVTLSCEQNLNHDAMYWYRQDPGQGLRLIYYSQIVNDFQKGDIAEGYSVSREKKESFPLTVTSAQKNPTAFYLCASKPSTNYGYTFGSGTRLTVV.

The J gene is TRBJ2-7, the V gene TRBV29-1, with 11 bases fitting TRBD1. Germline V gene data show CDR1 as SQVTM and CDR2 as ANQGSEA. V lost 1 base and J lost 3; bases outside the gene matches: 2. The CDR3 has 14 amino acids. CDR3 nucleotides: TGCAGCGTTGAAGTGGGGACAGGGGGCTACGAGCAGTACTTC. Its translation: CSVEVGTGGYEQYF.

This chain joins TRBV19 and TRBJ1-5; D ambiguous. Germline V gives CDR1 LNHDA, CDR2 SQIVND (reference sequence). The V end lost 7 bases, the J end lost 0 bases, and 7 bases lay between the germline ends. The CDR3 totals 13 residues. The CDR3 sequence is CASTPDSNQPQHF. CDR3 DNA sequence: TGTGCCAGTACACCCGATAGCAATCAGCCCCAGCATTTT.

DNA of the CDR3: TGTGCCAGCTCCCGGCCCGGCGGGGTAGAGACCCAGTACTTC. It is translated as CASSRPGGVETQYF. The rearrangement joins TRBV28 to TRBJ2-5; tentatively, D is TRBD2 (6 bases). This CDR3 has 14 amino acids. Trimming shortened V by 8 bases and J by 4 bases, and 17 bases separated the two germline ends. CDR1 and CDR2 from the germline V gene are MDHEN and SYDVKM.

The genes are TRBV7-9 and TRBJ2-3, with 11 bases fitting TRBD2. CDR1 and CDR2 (germline): SEHNR, FQNEAQ (reference sequence). The junction had 6 bases not matched to a gene; V was cut back by 1 base and J by 3 bases. The CDR3 covers 17 residues. The CDR3 here is CASSLDGLAGGTDTQYF. Here the CDR3 DNA reads TGTGCCAGCAGCTTAGATGGGCTAGCGGGAGGAACAGATACGCAGTATTTT.

The chain links TRBV2 to TRBJ1-1, with D possibly TRBD1 on 6 matching bases. Looked up from germline, CDR1 is SNHLY and CDR2 is FYNNEI. CDR3 size: 15 residues. Trimming removed 0 bases at V and 5 bases at J, with 13 bases between. Here the CDR3 reads CASSEAEGGLTEAFF. The CDR3 nucleotides are TGTGCCAGCAGTGAAGCGGAAGGGGGACTTACTGAAGCTTTCTTT. Full variable domain (missing parts from reference TRBV2 and TRBJ1-1): EPEVTQTPSHQVTQMGQEVILRCVPISNHLYFYWYRQILGQKVEFLVSFYNNEISEKSEIFDDQFSVERPDGSNFTLKIRSTKLEDSAMYFCASSEAEGGLTEAFFGQGTRLTVV.

The chain recombines TRBV28 with TRBJ1-3; D ambiguous. CDR3 length: 12 residues. The germline gives CDR1 MDHEN, CDR2 SYDVKM. Trimming pared 5 bases from V and 3 bases from J, leaving 5 bases between. This CDR3 is CASSRGGNTIYF. The CDR3 coding sequence is TGTGCCAGCAGTAGAGGTGGAAACACCATATATTTT. The whole variable domain, filled in from reference TRBV28 and TRBJ1-3, reads DVKVTQSSRYLVKRTGEKVFLECVQDMDHENMFWYRQDPGLGLRLIYFSYDVKMKEKGDIPEGYSVSREKKERFSLILESASTNQTSMYLCASSRGGNTIYFGEGSWLTVV.